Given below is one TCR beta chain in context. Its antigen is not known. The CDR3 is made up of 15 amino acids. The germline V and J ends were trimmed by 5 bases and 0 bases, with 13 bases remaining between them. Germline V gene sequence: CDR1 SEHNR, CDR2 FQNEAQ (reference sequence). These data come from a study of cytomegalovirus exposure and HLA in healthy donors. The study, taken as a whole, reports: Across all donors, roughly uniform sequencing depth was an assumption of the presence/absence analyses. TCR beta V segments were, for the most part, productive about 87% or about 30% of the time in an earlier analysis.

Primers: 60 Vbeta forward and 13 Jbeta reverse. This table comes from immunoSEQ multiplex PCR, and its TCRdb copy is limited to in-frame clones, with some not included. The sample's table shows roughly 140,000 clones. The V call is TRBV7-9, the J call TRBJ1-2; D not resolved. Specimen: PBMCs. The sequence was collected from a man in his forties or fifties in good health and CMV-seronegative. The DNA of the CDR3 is TGTGCCAGCAGCACTACGGGTCCACCTAACTATGGCTACACCTTC. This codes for CASSTTGPPNYGYTF.